This entry describes one T cell receptor (beta chain). The antigen is undetermined. Via CD45RO/CCR7/CD25/CD127/CD95/CD27, cells of the CD4+ naive, central memory, regulatory and stem cell-like memory subsets were sorted. What was sequenced were expressed TCRB transcripts, since all of the isolated RNA had been reverse transcribed. Profiling relied on immunoSEQ multiplex PCR, and the TCRdb table lists in-frame clones only, not all of them. The sample has 120,000 or so clones, 15% to 20% seen once. This sample is part of a study of beta chain features in type 1 diabetes. Broader study findings: TCRB CDR3 length was moderately but significantly reduced in all four CD4+ subsets of Type 1 diabetes patients.

The length of the CDR3 is 14 residues. The V gene end was trimmed by 6 bases and the J gene end by 7 bases; junction bases not matched to a gene: 10. The germline gives CDR1 MNHEY, CDR2 SMNVEV (reference sequence). The sequenced material came from central memory CD4+ T cells from blood. The clonotype originates from a man younger than 35 with type 1 diabetes. The chain has TRBV27 and TRBJ2-5, with 8 bases matching TRBD2. In nucleotides, the CDR3 is TGTGCCAGCAGCCATTCAGCGGGAGACGGGACCCAGTACTTC. It translates to CASSHSAGDGTQYF.